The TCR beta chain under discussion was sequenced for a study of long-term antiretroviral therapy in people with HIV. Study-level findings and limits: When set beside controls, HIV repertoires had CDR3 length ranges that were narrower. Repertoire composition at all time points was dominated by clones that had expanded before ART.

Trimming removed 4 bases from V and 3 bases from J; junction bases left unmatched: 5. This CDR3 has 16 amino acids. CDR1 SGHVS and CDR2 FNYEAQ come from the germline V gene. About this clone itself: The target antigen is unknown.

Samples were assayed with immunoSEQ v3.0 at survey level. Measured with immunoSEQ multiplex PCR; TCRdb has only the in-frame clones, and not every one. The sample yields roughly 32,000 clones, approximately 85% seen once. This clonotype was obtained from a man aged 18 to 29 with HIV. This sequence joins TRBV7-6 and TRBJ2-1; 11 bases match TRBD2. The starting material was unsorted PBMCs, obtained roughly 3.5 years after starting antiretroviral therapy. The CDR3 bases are TGTGCCAGCAGCTCCCTTAGCGGGAGGGGCTACAATGAGCAGTTCTTC. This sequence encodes CASSSLSGRGYNEQFF. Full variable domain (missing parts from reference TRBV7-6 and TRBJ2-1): GAGVSQSPRYKVTKRGQDVALRCDPISGHVSLYWYRQALGQGPEFLTYFNYEAQQDKSGLPNDRFSAERPEGSISTLTIQRTEQRDSAMYRCASSSLSGRGYNEQFFGPGTRLTVL.